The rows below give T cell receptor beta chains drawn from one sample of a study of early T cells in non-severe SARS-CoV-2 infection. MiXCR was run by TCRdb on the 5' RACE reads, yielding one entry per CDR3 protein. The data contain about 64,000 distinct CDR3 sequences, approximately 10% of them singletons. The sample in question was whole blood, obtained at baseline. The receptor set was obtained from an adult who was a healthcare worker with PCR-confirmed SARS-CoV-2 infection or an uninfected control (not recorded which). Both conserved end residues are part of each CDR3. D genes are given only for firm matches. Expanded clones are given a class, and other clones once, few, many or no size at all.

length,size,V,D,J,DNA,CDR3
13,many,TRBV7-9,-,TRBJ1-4,TGTGCCAGCAGCCGGGCCCAGAACGAAAAACTGTTTTTT,CASSRAQNEKLFF
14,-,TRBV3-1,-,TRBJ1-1,TGTGCCAGCAGCCACCGAACTGGTAGCACTGAAGCTTTCTTT,CASSHRTGSTEAFF
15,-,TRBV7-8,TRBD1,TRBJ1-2,TGTGCCAGCAGCTTAGGGGGACAGGACCACTATGGCTACACCTTC,CASSLGGQDHYGYTF
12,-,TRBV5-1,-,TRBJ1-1,TGCGCCAGCAGCTTGCCGAACACTGAAGCTTTCTTT,CASSLPNTEAFF
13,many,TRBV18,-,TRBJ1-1,TGTGCCAGCCGTTTCGGGGGGGCCACTGAAGCTTTCTTT,CASRFGGATEAFF
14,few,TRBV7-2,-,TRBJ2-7,TGTGCCAGCAGCTTCTGGTCCTCTTCCTACGAGCAGTACTTC,CASSFWSSSYEQYF
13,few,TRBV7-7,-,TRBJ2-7,TGTGCTAGCAGCCAATTGCTTAGGAGCGAGCAGTACTTC,CASSQLLRSEQYF
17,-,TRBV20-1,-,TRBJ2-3,TGCAGTGCTAGAGGCCCCAGGCCGGGGCGGAGCACAGATACGCAGTATTTT,CSARGPRPGRSTDTQYF
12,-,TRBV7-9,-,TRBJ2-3,TGTGCCAGCAGCTTATCCTCAGATACGCAGTATTTT,CASSLSSDTQYF
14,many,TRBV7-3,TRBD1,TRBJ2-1,TGTGCCAGCAGCCTCCGGGACAGATACAATGAGCAGTTCTTC,CASSLRDRYNEQFF
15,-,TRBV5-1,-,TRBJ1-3,TGCGCCAGCAGCCCGGACGGACGCTCTGGAAACACCATATATTTT,CASSPDGRSGNTIYF
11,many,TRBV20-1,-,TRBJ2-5,TGCAGTGTTCGGTTCCAAGAGACCCAGTACTTC,CSVRFQETQYF
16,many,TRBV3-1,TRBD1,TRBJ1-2,TGTGCCAGCAGCCAGGTACTGGACAGGCGCATGCATGGCTACACCTTC,CASSQVLDRRMHGYTF
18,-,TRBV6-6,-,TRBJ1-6,TGTGCCAGCATCCTCCGGATTGACAGGAACTCCTATAATTCACCCCTCCACTTT,CASILRIDRNSYNSPLHF
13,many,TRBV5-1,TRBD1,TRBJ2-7,TGCGCCAGCTCGATGACAGGGGGCTACGAGCAGTACTTC,CASSMTGGYEQYF
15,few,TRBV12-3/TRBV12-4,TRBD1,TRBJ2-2,TGTGCCAGCAGTCCGGGACAGGGTCAAACCGGGGAGCTGTTTTTT,CASSPGQGQTGELFF
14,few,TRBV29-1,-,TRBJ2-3,TGCAGCGCAAGAGCGTACTACGATACAGATACGCAGTATTTT,CSARAYYDTDTQYF
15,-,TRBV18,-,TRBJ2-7,TGTGCCAGCTCTCCGGACAGAAGGAGCTCCTACGAGCAGTACTTC,CASSPDRRSSYEQYF
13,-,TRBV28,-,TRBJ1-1,TGTGCCAGCAGGGACACAGCCGCGACTGAAGCTTTCTTT,CASRDTAATEAFF
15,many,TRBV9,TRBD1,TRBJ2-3,TGTGCCAGCAGCGCCTGGGACAGAATCACAGATACGCAGTATTTT,CASSAWDRITDTQYF
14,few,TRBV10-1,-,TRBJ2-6,TGCGCCAGCAGCCCAGGGGTCGGGGCCAACGTCCTGACTTTC,CASSPGVGANVLTF
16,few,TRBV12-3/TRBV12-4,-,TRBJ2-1,TGTGCCAGCAGTTTAGAAACTAGCTTTGCTTTGAATGAGCAGTTCTTC,CASSLETSFALNEQFF